This record covers a single T cell receptor beta chain. V lost 1 base and J lost 1; bases outside the gene matches: 4. Looked up from germline, CDR1 is SGHAT and CDR2 is FQNNGV. The CDR3 runs 16 residues. The data derive from a study of blood T cell repertoires in COVID-19. Across the whole study: Acute and convalescent COVID-19 samples came from the United States, Italy and Spain. In each case, the material was cDNA or gDNA derived from T cells, B-cell-depleted T cells, or PBMCs.

In the original workflow: By means of reference gene primer amplification, nucleated cell counts were estimated. The repertoire was sequenced with immunoSEQ multiplex PCR; TCRdb's copy has only in-frame clones and lacks some. V and J calls and clone size are copied from that table; D and trimming were computed from the DNA. Here the sample spans some 83,000 clones, around 79% being singletons. The rearrangement uses TRBV11-2 and TRBJ2-7, with TRBD1 matching 10 bases. The source of this sequence is a man aged 50 to 59 with acute or convalescent COVID-19. The sample was peripheral blood. CDR3 sequence: CASSLVGTGASYEQYF. In nucleotides, the CDR3 is TGTGCCAGCAGCTTAGTAGGGACAGGGGCATCCTACGAGCAGTACTTC.